What follows are 17 T cell receptor beta chains derived from one specimen sequenced in a study of human T cells and chemical hapten exposure. One entry per CDR3 protein, called by TCRdb with MiXCR from the RACE reads. The sample carries tens of thousands of distinct CDR3 sequences, 8% to 13% recorded once. Documented time point: patch test 2, 6 weeks after DPC sensitization. Regarding treatment: therapeutic diphenylcyclopropenone sensitization with weekly scalp DPC. This specimen was whole blood, taken in connection with sensitization to the hapten diphenylcyclopropenone (DPC). These receptor sequences come from a woman between 50 and 59 years old with alopecia areata. Some clones in this sample may be carry-over from other donors' samples.

This clonotype has at least ten counts. The V and J genes are TRBV6-6 and TRBJ2-7, with 9 bases lining up with TRBD2. CDR3 length equals 15 residues. Looked up from germline, CDR1 is MNHNY and CDR2 is SVGAGI (reference sequence). Trimming removed 6 bases from V and 6 bases from J; junction bases left unmatched: 12. The CDR3 protein is CASSDSGSGVGEQYF. Here the CDR3 DNA reads TGTGCCAGCAGCGATAGCGGGAGTGGAGTGGGCGAGCAGTACTTC.

This clonotype was seen a few times. V usage is TRBV12-5 and J usage is TRBJ1-2; D unclear. The CDR3 contains 12 residues. V lost 3 bases and J lost 8, with 10 bases in between. CDR1 and CDR2 from the germline V gene are LGHNT and FRNRAP. The DNA of the CDR3 is TGTGCTAGTGGTTTTGGTGTTGACGGCTACACCTTC. It codes for CASGFGVDGYTF.

This clonotype was counted at least ten times. The chain is built from TRBV12-3 or TRBV12-4 and TRBJ1-2, with D perhaps TRBD1 (6 bases). V was cut by 5 bases and J by 6 bases, with 19 bases left in between. There are 15 residues in the CDR3. The CDR3 DNA follows: TGTGCCAGCAGTCCCGGGCTGCGGGGGGGCGATGGCTACACCTTC. As protein: CASSPGLRGGDGYTF.

The rearrangement uses TRBV6-5 and TRBJ1-1; D is unresolved. Trimming took off 7 bases at V and 1 base at J, with 13 bases between the two ends. CDR1 is MNHEY and CDR2 is SVGAGI in the germline V gene. The CDR3 extends over 14 amino acids. Written as DNA, the CDR3 is TGTGCCAGCATCGATCTGACACGGAACACTGAAGCTTTCTTT. It codes for CASIDLTRNTEAFF.

The rearrangement links TRBV11-2 to TRBJ2-1; a possible D gene is TRBD2 (5 bases). CDR3 size: 15 residues. The germline gives CDR1 SGHAT, CDR2 FQNNGV. V was pared by 3 bases and J by 7 bases, with 16 bases between. CDR3 bases: TGTGCCAGCAGCTTGGCCGCGGGCCTCGTAAATGAGCAGTTCTTC. This codes for CASSLAAGLVNEQFF.

This clonotype was seen at least ten times. The V gene is TRBV29-1, the J gene TRBJ1-3; 11 bases match TRBD1. The CDR3 sequence is 13 residues long. Germline CDR1 SQVTM, CDR2 ANQGSEA. V gave up 6 bases and J gave up 2 bases; unmatched junction bases: 0. As DNA, the CDR3 is TGCAGCGTGGGACAGGGGGCTGGAAACACCATATATTTT. Translating gives CSVGQGAGNTIYF.

This clonotype was detected ten times or more. The chain joins TRBV27 to TRBJ1-1; a possible D gene is TRBD1 (5 bases). Germline-derived CDR1 and CDR2 are MNHEY and SMNVEV (reference sequence). The CDR3 has 14 amino acids. V lost 3 bases to trimming and J lost 2 bases, with 10 bases between them. The CDR3 spells CASSLTVYNTEAFF. The CDR3 coding sequence is TGTGCCAGCAGTTTGACAGTTTATAACACTGAAGCTTTCTTT.

In its sample, this clonotype was seen many times. The chain carries TRBV28 and TRBJ1-5, with 9 positions matching TRBD1. Germline V gene lookup returns CDR1 MDHEN and CDR2 SYDVKM. The CDR3 is 15 residues long. V lost 7 bases to trimming and J lost 5 bases; unmatched junction nucleotides: 9. CDR3 DNA: TGTGCCAGCAAGCAGGACAGGGGAGGATATCAGCCCCAGCATTTT. Translation gives CASKQDRGGYQPQHF.

This clonotype was counted ten times or more. The chain couples TRBV4-3 to TRBJ2-7; 11 bases fit TRBD2. V lost 0 bases and J lost 4; bases outside the gene matches: 2. The CDR3 length is 15 residues. CDR1 and CDR2 from the germline V gene are LGHNA and YSLEER. The CDR3 DNA reads TGCGCCAGCAGCCAAGAAGGACTAGCGGGTTACGAGCAGTACTTC. Translation gives CASSQEGLAGYEQYF.

This clonotype was counted a single time. The rearrangement joins TRBV7-6 to TRBJ2-3, with TRBD2 matching 14 bases. CDR1 SGHVS and CDR2 FNYEAQ come from the germline V gene. The junction had 2 bases not matched to a gene; V was cut back by 3 bases and J by 6 bases. This CDR3 has 15 amino acids. CDR3 residues: CASSFGTSGSDTQYF. CDR3 in DNA: TGTGCCAGCAGCTTCGGGACTAGCGGGAGTGATACGCAGTATTTT.

This clonotype was found many times. V and J are TRBV3-1 and TRBJ1-2; D gene unclear. The CDR3 has 13 amino acids. The germline V gene has CDR1 LGHDT and CDR2 YNNKEL (reference sequence). The ends were cut back, 0 bases at V and 8 bases at J, with 10 bases in the middle. CDR3 DNA: TGTGCCAGCAGCCAAGATACGGCGTACGGCTACACCTTC. Its translation: CASSQDTAYGYTF. The variable domain in full, with the rest retrieved from reference TRBV3-1 and TRBJ1-2, is DTAVSQTPKYLVTQMGNDKSIKCEQNLGHDTMYWYKQDSKKFLKIMFSYNNKELIINETVPNRFSPKSPDKAHLNLHINSLELGDSAVYFCASSQDTAYGYTFGSGTRLTVV.

This clonotype occurred many times. The V and J genes are TRBV20-1 and TRBJ2-3, with 14 bases that match TRBD2. This CDR3 comprises 17 residues. V lost 1 base to trimming and J lost 4 bases; unmatched junction nucleotides: 7. In germline, CDR1 is DFQATT, CDR2 SNEGSKA (reference sequence). CDR3: CSARGGGTSGSPDTQYF. As DNA, the CDR3 is TGCAGTGCTAGAGGCGGCGGGACTAGCGGGAGTCCAGATACGCAGTATTTT.

This clonotype was counted between two and nine times. The chain recombines TRBV28 with TRBJ2-5; the D gene could be TRBD1 or TRBD2 (6 bases each). The germline gives CDR1 MDHEN, CDR2 SYDVKM. The CDR3 consists of 15 residues. V lost 6 bases, J lost 2 bases, and 16 bases lay in between. CDR3 DNA: TGTGCCAGCAGGGGTCGCGGGACACCACAAGAGACCCAGTACTTC. It codes for CASRGRGTPQETQYF. The full variable domain, its missing parts supplied by reference TRBV28 and TRBJ2-5, is DVKVTQSSRYLVKRTGEKVFLECVQDMDHENMFWYRQDPGLGLRLIYFSYDVKMKEKGDIPEGYSVSREKKERFSLILESASTNQTSMYLCASRGRGTPQETQYFGPGTRLLVL.

This clonotype showed up many times. This rearrangement joins TRBV7-8 to TRBJ2-1, with D tentatively TRBD2 (6 bases). Per the germline V gene, CDR1 is SGHVS and CDR2 is FQNEAQ. Deletions cut 2 bases from V and 4 bases from J, with 12 bases between. The CDR3 extends over 15 amino acids. In DNA, the CDR3 is TGTGCCAGCAGCTTATGGGACTCCGTGTACAATGAGCAGTTCTTC. This translates into CASSLWDSVYNEQFF.

This clonotype was recorded many times. The genes are TRBV9 and TRBJ2-7; 12 nucleotides align to TRBD2. Germline V gives CDR1 SGDLS, CDR2 YYNGEE. Trimming took 0 bases from V and 1 from J; bases not matched to a gene: 2. This CDR3 has 16 residues. CDR3 protein: CASSVGLAGGSYEQYF. The CDR3 region has the DNA TGTGCCAGCAGCGTAGGGCTAGCGGGAGGGTCCTACGAGCAGTACTTC.

This clonotype was found many times. This sequence joins TRBV20-1 and TRBJ2-1; D perhaps matches TRBD2 (6 bases). V was cut by 6 bases and J by 8 bases, with 17 bases left in between. Germline CDR1 DFQATT, CDR2 SNEGSKA (reference sequence). The CDR3 spans 13 residues. CDR3 sequence reads: CSAVVPAGYEQFF. The CDR3 nucleotides are TGCAGTGCCGTCGTGCCAGCGGGTTATGAGCAGTTCTTC.

This clonotype was counted between two and nine times. The chain combines TRBV7-2 with TRBJ2-3; TRBD2 agrees at 9 bases. Germline-derived CDR1 and CDR2 are SGHTA and FQGNSA. This CDR3 comprises 14 residues. The ends lost 3 bases at V and 4 bases at J; junction bases unmatched: 2. The CDR3 coding sequence is TGTGCCAGCAGCTTTTTAGCGGGAGCAGATACGCAGTATTTT. Its protein product is CASSFLAGADTQYF.